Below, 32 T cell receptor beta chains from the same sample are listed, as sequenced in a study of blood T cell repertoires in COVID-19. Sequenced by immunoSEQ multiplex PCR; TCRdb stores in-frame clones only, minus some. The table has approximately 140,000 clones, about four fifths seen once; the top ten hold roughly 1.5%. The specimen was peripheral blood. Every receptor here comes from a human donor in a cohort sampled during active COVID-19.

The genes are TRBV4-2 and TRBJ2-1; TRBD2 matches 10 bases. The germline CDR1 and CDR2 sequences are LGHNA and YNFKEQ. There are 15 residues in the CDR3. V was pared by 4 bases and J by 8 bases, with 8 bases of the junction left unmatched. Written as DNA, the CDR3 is TGTGCCAGCAGCCCACGAGCGGGAGGGCCCGATGAGCAGTTCTTC. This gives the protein CASSPRAGGPDEQFF.

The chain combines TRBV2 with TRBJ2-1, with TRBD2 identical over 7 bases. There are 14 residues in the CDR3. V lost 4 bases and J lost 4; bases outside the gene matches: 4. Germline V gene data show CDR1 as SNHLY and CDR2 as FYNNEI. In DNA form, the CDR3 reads TGTGCCAGCAGTGGATCTAGCGGATACAATGAGCAGTTCTTC. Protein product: CASSGSSGYNEQFF.

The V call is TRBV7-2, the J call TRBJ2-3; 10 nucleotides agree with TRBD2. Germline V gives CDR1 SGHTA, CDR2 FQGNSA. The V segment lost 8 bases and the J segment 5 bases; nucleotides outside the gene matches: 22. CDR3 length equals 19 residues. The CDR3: CASERGWLAGVSGRDTQYF. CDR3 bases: TGTGCCAGCGAGCGGGGATGGCTAGCGGGAGTATCAGGTCGAGATACGCAGTATTTT.

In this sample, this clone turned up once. CDR3 sequence: CASSYYRGVSYEQYF. The CDR3 DNA sequence: TGTGCCAGCAGTTACTATCGGGGGGTTAGCTACGAGCAGTACTTC. V gene TRBV6-5 combines with J gene TRBJ2-7; 7 bases map to TRBD2. In germline, CDR1 is MNHEY, CDR2 SVGAGI. The V segment lost 1 base and the J segment 3 bases; nucleotides outside the gene matches: 6. CDR3 length: 15 amino acids.

CDR3 bases: TGTGCCAGCAGTATTGGCGGGAGAGTAAACAATGAGCAGTTCTTC. It yields the protein CASSIGGRVNNEQFF. The chain links TRBV28 to TRBJ2-1, with 7 nucleotides matching TRBD2. The CDR3 is 15 amino acids. Germline trimming cut 5 bases from V and 5 bases from J; bases unmatched to any gene: 9. Per germline, CDR1 MDHEN and CDR2 SYDVKM.

DNA for the CDR3: TGTGCCAGCAGGCAAGATGGGGCCGAAAAACTGTTTTTT. This translates into CASRQDGAEKLFF. The chain joins TRBV7-9 to TRBJ1-4; D may be TRBD1 (5 bases). V lost 6 bases and J 8 bases, leaving 13 bases between the germline ends. CDR1 SEHNR and CDR2 FQNEAQ come from the germline V gene (reference sequence). This CDR3 has 13 residues.

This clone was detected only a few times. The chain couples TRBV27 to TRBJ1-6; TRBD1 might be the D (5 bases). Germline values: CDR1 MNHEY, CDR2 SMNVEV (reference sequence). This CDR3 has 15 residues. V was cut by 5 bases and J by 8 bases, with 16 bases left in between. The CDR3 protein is CASSLRRGGDSPLHF. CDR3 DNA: TGTGCCAGCAGTCTACGTCGGGGGGGGGATTCACCCCTCCACTTT.

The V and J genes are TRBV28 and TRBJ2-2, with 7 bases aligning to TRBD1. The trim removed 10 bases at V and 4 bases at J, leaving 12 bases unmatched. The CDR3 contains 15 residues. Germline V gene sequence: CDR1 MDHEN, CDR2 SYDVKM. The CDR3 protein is CATYRDSTFTGELFF. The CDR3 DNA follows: TGTGCCACCTACCGGGACAGTACTTTCACCGGGGAGCTGTTTTTT.

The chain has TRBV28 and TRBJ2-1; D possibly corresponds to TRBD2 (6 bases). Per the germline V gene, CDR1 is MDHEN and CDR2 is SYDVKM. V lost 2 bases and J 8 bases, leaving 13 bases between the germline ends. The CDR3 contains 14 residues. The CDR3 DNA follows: TGTGCCAGCAGTTTACGGTGGGGGAGGCATGAGCAGTTCTTC. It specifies CASSLRWGRHEQFF.

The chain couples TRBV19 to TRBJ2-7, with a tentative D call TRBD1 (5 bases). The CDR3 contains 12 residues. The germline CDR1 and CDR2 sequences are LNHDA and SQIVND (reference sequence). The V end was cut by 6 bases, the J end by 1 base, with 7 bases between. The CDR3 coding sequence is TGTGCCAGTAGAGGGGATTCCTACGAGCAGTACTTC. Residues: CASRGDSYEQYF.

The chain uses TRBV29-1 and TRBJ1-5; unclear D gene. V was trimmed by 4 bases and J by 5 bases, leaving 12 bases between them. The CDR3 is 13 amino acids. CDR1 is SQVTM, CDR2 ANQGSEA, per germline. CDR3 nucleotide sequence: TGCAGCGTTGCCACCGACACTTATCAGCCCCAGCATTTT. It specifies CSVATDTYQPQHF.

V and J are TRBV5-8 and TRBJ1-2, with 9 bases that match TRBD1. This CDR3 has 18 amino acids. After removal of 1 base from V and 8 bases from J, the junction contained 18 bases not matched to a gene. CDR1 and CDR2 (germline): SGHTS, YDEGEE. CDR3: CASSLFYGGQGSLLGYTF. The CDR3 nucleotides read TGTGCCAGCAGCTTGTTCTACGGGGGACAGGGATCCCTGCTCGGCTACACCTTC.

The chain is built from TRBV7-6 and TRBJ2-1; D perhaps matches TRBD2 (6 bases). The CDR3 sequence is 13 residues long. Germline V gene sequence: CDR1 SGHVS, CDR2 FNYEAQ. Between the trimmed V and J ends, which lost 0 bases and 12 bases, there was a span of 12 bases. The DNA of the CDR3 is TGTGCCAGCAGCTTAGCGGGGCGGGATTGGCAGTTCTTC. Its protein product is CASSLAGRDWQFF.

CDR3 sequence (DNA): TGTGCCAGTAGTATATACCAGGGAAGCAACTATGGCTACACCTTC. It yields the protein CASSIYQGSNYGYTF. The V and J genes are TRBV19 and TRBJ1-2, with D possibly matching TRBD1 (5 bases). The CDR3 has 15 amino acids. Trimming removed 2 bases from V and 2 bases from J, with 12 bases in between. Per germline, CDR1 LNHDA and CDR2 SQIVND (reference sequence).

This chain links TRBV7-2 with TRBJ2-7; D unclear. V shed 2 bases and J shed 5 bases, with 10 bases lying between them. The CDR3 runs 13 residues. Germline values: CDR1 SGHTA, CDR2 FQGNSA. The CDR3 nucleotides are TGTGCCAGCAGCTTACCTAGTCGCCACGAGCAGTACTTC. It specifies CASSLPSRHEQYF.

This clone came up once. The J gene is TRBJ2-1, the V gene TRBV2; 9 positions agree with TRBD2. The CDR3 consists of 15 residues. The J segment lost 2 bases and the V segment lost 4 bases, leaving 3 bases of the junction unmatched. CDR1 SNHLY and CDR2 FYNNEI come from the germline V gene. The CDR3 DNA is TGTGCCAGCAGTGGAAGACTAGCGGCCTACAATGAGCAGTTCTTC. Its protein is CASSGRLAAYNEQFF.

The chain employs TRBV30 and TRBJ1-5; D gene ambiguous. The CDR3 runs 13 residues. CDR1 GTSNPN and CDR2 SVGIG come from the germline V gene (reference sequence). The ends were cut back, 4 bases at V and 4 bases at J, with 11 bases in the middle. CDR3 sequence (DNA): TGTGCCTGGACCCCGGGGTTAAATCAGCCCCAGCATTTT. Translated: CAWTPGLNQPQHF.

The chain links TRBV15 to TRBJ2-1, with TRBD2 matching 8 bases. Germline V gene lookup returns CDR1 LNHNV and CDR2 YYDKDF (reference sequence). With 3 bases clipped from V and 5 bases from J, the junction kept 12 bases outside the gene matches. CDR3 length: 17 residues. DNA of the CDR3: TGTGCCACCAGCAGGAGCTTAGGTAGCGGGACTGACAATGAGCAGTTCTTC. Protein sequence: CATSRSLGSGTDNEQFF.

The CDR3 spells CASSPSLAGEADEQYF. The DNA for the CDR3 is TGCGCCAGCAGCCCCTCTCTTGCGGGAGAAGCGGACGAGCAGTACTTC. The chain employs TRBV4-3 and TRBJ2-7; TRBD2 matches at 7 bases. The germline V gene has CDR1 LGHNA and CDR2 YSLEER. J was trimmed by 5 bases and V by 4 bases; bases with no gene match: 14. The CDR3 extends over 16 amino acids.

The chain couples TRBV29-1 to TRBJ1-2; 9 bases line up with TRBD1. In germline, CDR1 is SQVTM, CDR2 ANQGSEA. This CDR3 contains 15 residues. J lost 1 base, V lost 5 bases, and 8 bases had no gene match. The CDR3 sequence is CSVTGTGLFNYGYTF. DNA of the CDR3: TGCAGCGTTACCGGGACAGGGCTTTTTAACTATGGCTACACCTTC. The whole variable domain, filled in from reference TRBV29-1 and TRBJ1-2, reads SAVISQKPSRDICQRGTSLTIQCQVDSQVTMMFWYRQQPGQSLTLIATANQGSEATYESGFVIDKFPISRPNLTFSTLTVSNMSPEDSSIYLCSVTGTGLFNYGYTFGSGTRLTVV.

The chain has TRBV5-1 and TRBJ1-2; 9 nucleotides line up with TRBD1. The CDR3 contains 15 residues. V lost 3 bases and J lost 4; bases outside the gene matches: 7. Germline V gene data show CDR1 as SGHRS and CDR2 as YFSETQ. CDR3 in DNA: TGCGCCAGCAGCTGGAGGACAGGGGAGTTCTATGGCTACACCTTC. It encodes CASSWRTGEFYGYTF.

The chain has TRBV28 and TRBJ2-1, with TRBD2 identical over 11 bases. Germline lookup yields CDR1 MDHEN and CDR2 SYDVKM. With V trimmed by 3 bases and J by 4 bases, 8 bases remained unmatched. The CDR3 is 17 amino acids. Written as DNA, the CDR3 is TGTGCCAGCAGTTTCGGGGTAGCGGGAGGGGGGTACAATGAGCAGTTCTTC. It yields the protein CASSFGVAGGGYNEQFF.

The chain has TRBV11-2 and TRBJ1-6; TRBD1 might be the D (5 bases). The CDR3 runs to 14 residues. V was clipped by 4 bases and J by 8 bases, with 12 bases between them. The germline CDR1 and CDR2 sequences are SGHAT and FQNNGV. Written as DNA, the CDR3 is TGTGCCAGCAGCTGGGTGATCAGGGATTCACCCCTCCACTTT. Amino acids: CASSWVIRDSPLHF.

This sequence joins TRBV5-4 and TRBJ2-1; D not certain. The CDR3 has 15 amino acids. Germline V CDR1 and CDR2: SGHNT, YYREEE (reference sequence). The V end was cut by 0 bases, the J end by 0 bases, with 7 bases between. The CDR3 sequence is CASSLGRSSYNEQFF. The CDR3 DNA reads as TGTGCCAGCAGCTTGGGTAGGAGCTCCTACAATGAGCAGTTCTTC.

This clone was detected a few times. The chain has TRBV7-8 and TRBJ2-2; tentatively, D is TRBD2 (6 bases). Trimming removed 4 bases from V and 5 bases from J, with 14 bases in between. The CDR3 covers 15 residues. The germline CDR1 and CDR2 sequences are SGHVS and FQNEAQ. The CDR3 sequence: CASSSRLAITGELFF. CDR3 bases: TGTGCCAGCAGCTCGCGCCTAGCGATAACCGGGGAGCTGTTTTTT.

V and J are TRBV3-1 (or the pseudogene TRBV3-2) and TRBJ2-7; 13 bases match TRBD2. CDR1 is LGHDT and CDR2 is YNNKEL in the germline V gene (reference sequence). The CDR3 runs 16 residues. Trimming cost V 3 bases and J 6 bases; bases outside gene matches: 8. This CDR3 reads CASSHWTSGRLFEQYF. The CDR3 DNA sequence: TGTGCCAGCAGCCATTGGACTAGCGGGAGATTATTCGAGCAGTACTTC.

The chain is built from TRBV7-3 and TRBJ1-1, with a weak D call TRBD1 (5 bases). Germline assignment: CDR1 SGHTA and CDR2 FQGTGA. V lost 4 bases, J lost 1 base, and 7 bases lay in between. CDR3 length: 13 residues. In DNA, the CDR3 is TGTGCCAGCAGCTCCGGGGGGAACACTGAAGCTTTCTTT. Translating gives CASSSGGNTEAFF.

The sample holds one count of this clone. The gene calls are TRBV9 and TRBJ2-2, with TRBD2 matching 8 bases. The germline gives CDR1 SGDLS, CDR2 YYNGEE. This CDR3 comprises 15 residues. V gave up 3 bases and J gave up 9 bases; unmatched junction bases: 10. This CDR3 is CASSASSGSSRELFF. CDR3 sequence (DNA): TGTGCCAGCAGCGCTAGCAGCGGGAGTTCCCGGGAGCTGTTTTTT.

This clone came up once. The CDR3 protein is CASSRQGLAGVRETQYF. CDR3 DNA: TGTGCCAGCAGCCGACAGGGGTTGGCGGGAGTTCGGGAGACCCAGTACTTC. The rearrangement links TRBV11-2 to TRBJ2-5; tentatively, D is TRBD1 (8 bases). Trimming took off 5 bases at V and 5 bases at J, with 24 bases between the two ends. The CDR3 has 17 amino acids. From germline, CDR1 is SGHAT and CDR2 FQNNGV. The full variable domain, in which reference TRBV11-2 and TRBJ2-5 provide the parts outside the CDR3, is EAGVAQSPRYKIIEKRQSVAFWCNPISGHATLYWYQQILGQGPKLLIQFQNNGVVDDSQLPKDRFSAERLKGVDSTLKIQPAKLEDSAVYLCASSRQGLAGVRETQYFGPGTRLLVL.

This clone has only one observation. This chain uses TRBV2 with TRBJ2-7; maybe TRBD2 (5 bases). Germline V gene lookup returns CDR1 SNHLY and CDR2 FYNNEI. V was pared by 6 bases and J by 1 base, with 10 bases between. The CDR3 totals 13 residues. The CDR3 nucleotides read TGTGCCAGCAGCCGGGATAGATCCTACGAGCAGTACTTC. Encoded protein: CASSRDRSYEQYF.

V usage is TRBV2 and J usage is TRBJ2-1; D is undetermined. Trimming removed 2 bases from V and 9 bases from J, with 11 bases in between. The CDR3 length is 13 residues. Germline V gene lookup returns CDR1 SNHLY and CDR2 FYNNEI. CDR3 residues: CASSELRGPEQFF. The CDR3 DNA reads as TGTGCCAGCAGTGAACTTAGAGGTCCTGAGCAGTTCTTC. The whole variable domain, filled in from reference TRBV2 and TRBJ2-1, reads EPEVTQTPSHQVTQMGQEVILRCVPISNHLYFYWYRQILGQKVEFLVSFYNNEISEKSEIFDDQFSVERPDGSNFTLKIRSTKLEDSAMYFCASSELRGPEQFFGPGTRLTVL.

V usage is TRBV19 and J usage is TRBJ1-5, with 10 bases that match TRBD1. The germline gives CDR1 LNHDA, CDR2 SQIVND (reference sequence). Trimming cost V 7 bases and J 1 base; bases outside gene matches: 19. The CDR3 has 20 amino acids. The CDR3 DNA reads TGTGCCAGTACCCAGCCTTTAAGGACAGGGGGTTGGGAGAGCAATCAGCCCCAGCATTTT. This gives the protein CASTQPLRTGGWESNQPQHF.